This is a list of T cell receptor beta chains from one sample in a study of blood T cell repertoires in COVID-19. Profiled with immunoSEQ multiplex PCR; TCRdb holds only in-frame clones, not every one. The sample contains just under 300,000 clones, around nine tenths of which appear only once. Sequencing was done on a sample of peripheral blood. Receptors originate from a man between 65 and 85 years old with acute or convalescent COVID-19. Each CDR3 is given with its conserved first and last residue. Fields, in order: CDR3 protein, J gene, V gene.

CDR3: CASSYAGEGRTEAFF
J: TRBJ1-1
V: TRBV6-2/TRBV6-3

CDR3: CASSPPSGRSTDTQYF
J: TRBJ2-3
V: TRBV18

CDR3: CASSLAGLDEQYF
J: TRBJ2-7
V: TRBV28

CDR3: CASSMGTGRKNTEAFF
J: TRBJ1-1
V: TRBV19

CDR3: CASSQRPQTGGGAGYEQYF
J: TRBJ2-7
V: TRBV4-2

CDR3: CASSQQINQPQHF
J: TRBJ1-5
V: TRBV3-1/TRBV3-2

CDR3: CASSSGQETQYF
J: TRBJ2-5
V: TRBV5-1

CDR3: CASSFFPGYFQETQYF
J: TRBJ2-5
V: TRBV28

CDR3: CAWRLQETQYF
J: TRBJ2-5
V: TRBV30

CDR3: CASSLARTYNEQFF
J: TRBJ2-1
V: TRBV7-2

CDR3: CASSPNAGVDRWNIQYF
J: TRBJ2-4
V: TRBV3-1/TRBV3-2

CDR3: CASSQEWPGVGFSNQPQHF
J: TRBJ1-5
V: TRBV4-3

CDR3: CASSPGAVSGNTIYF
J: TRBJ1-3
V: TRBV7-9

CDR3: CSASAQGSTDTQYF
J: TRBJ2-3
V: TRBV20-1

CDR3: CASSSGLAARKQYF
J: TRBJ2-7
V: TRBV7-2

CDR3: CASSPGQGEGDTEAFF
J: TRBJ1-1
V: TRBV18

CDR3: CASSQNTRSSGANVLTF
J: TRBJ2-6
V: TRBV4-1

CDR3: CASSFQGAYEQYF
J: TRBJ2-7
V: TRBV7-2

CDR3: CASSLSGQGNSPLHF
J: TRBJ1-6
V: TRBV27

CDR3: CASLGAGGYQPQHF
J: TRBJ1-5
V: TRBV28

CDR3: CASSSVGTGGTEAFF
J: TRBJ1-1
V: TRBV7-9

CDR3: CASSQVILGGSLFF
J: TRBJ2-1
V: TRBV4-2

CDR3: CASSKDQVGYGDYGYTF
J: TRBJ1-2
V: TRBV21-1

CDR3: CASKPSGGADTQYF
J: TRBJ2-3
V: TRBV7-3

CDR3: CATSRTGGDQPQHF
J: TRBJ1-5
V: TRBV10-3

CDR3: CASSSTRGGYTF
J: TRBJ1-2
V: TRBV28

CDR3: CAIRQGAYGYTF
J: TRBJ1-2
V: TRBV10-3

CDR3: CASMYRGRASHAPDTQYF
J: TRBJ2-3
V: TRBV2

CDR3: CASSRDRDYGYTF
J: TRBJ1-2
V: TRBV18

CDR3: CATRTGGYNEQFF
J: TRBJ2-1
V: TRBV7-2

CDR3: CSVDDYSGANVLTF
J: TRBJ2-6
V: TRBV29-1

CDR3: CASSGGQEIPYGYTF
J: TRBJ1-2
V: TRBV2

CDR3: CASSLSGGPTEQYF
J: TRBJ2-7
V: TRBV11-3

CDR3: CASSPRGTSGTTRTQYF
J: TRBJ2-5
V: TRBV9

CDR3: CASSLGTGEADTQYF
J: TRBJ2-3
V: TRBV5-1

CDR3: CASSEEGTGLSGELFF
J: TRBJ2-2
V: TRBV2

CDR3: CASGLAGVPYEQYF
J: TRBJ2-7
V: TRBV18

CDR3: CASSQDRGRNEQFF
J: TRBJ2-1
V: TRBV7-9

CDR3: CASSVRWGSGTDTQYF
J: TRBJ2-3
V: TRBV9

CDR3: CASTWGQGYEQFF
J: TRBJ2-1
V: TRBV28

CDR3: CASSEQRTEAFF
J: TRBJ1-1
V: TRBV6-1

CDR3: CASSLPRRGTEAFF
J: TRBJ1-1
V: TRBV5-1

CDR3: CASSRLGTGEYGYTF
J: TRBJ1-2
V: TRBV2

CDR3: CASSPGTASGTRNEKLFF
J: TRBJ1-4
V: TRBV5-1

CDR3: CASSLEGRGFFNQPQHF
J: TRBJ1-5
V: TRBV7-9

CDR3: CASSVQGAETGELFF
J: TRBJ2-2
V: TRBV19

CDR3: CASSVDRGELFF
J: TRBJ2-2
V: TRBV9

CDR3: CASSQFLLNTEAFF
J: TRBJ1-1
V: TRBV14

CDR3: CASSGYGSGELFF
J: TRBJ2-2
V: TRBV2

CDR3: CASSPNQPRGRETQYF
J: TRBJ2-5
V: TRBV5-5